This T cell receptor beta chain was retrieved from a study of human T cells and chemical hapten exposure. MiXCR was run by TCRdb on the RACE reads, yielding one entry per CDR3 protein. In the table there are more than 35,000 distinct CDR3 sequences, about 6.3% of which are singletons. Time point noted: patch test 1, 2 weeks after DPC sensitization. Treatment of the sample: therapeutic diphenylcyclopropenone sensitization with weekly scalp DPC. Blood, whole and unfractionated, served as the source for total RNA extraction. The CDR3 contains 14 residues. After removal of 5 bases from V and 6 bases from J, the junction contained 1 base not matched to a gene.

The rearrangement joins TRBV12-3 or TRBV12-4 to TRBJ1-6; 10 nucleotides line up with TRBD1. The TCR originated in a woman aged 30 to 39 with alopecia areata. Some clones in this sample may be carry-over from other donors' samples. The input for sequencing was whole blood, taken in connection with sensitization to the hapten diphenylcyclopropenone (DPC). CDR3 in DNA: TGTGCCAGCAGTGGACAGGGGGGTAATTCACCCCTCCACTTT. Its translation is CASSGQGGNSPLHF.